The T cell receptor beta chain described here comes from a study of PD-L1 blockade in urothelial cancer. Study-level background: Prior regimens of chemotherapy numbered 0 to 3 per patient.

Generated by immunoSEQ multiplex PCR, the TCRdb table keeps only in-frame clones and is missing some. The sample has over 75,000 clones; 85% are singletons. Documented time point: pretreatment peripheral blood. Each individual provided 1 to 8 samples (taken pretreatment and on-treatment). V gave up 5 bases and J gave up 0 bases, with 5 bases separating them. This CDR3 spans 13 amino acids. In germline, CDR1 is SGHTA, CDR2 FQGTGA. The chain couples TRBV7-3 to TRBJ1-3; D not certain. This receptor was taken from a man aged 55 to 70 with urothelial cancer. The sample here was PBMCs, taken around atezolizumab (anti-PD-L1) treatment. The CDR3: CASSLLSGNTIYF. The CDR3 bases are TGTGCCAGCAGCCTACTCTCTGGAAACACCATATATTTT. The full variable domain, with the rest looked up from reference TRBV7-3 and TRBJ1-3, is GAGVSQTPSNKVTEKGKYVELRCDPISGHTALYWYRQSLGQGPEFLIYFQGTGAADDSGLPNDRFFAVRPEGSVSTLKIQRTERGDSAVYLCASSLLSGNTIYFGEGSWLTVV.